The text below deals with one T cell receptor (beta chain). Its antigen remains unidentified. No much larger clone exists at a distance of one base, and base qualities are not known. Genomic DNA was extracted from sorted cells for sequencing of the TCRbeta CDR3 region. TCRbeta CDR3 regions were sequenced using the immunoSEQ Assay. TCRdb obtained this table from immuneACCESS and retained in-frame rearrangements with V and J assigned. These tables miss some clones; where compared with another copy, unresolved V genes account for less than half of the shortfall, and the remainder is unexplained. The table for this sample lists 45,000 to 55,000 clones; 83% of them were counted only once. Of the sample, approximately 1.2% falls within the top ten clones. The cysteine opens and the phenylalanine closes a CDR3 of 14 amino acids. Solely the CDR3 DNA is kept, with 42 bases framed from the first base. The germline ends are 10 bases apart after V is trimmed by 2 bases and J by 3 bases. Reading the germline V gene gives CDR1 SGHTA and CDR2 FQGNSA.

The trial excluded patients who had a history of autoimmune disease or were on systemic immunosuppression. Peripheral blood for TCR sequencing was drawn from every dose cohort at baseline, at cycle 4 day 1 and at cycle 7 day 1. Samples came from an open-label, multicenter, first-in-human phase I dose-escalation trial of ivuxolimab. The trial enrolled adults with locally advanced or metastatic head and neck squamous cell, hepatocellular, melanoma or renal cell carcinoma. Before TCR sequencing, CD4+ T cells and CD8+ T cells were sorted from peripheral blood as separate populations. These data originate in a study of OX40 agonist ivuxolimab in advanced cancers. A note on the overall study: The costimulatory receptor OX40 (CD134) was targeted by ivuxolimab, a fully human IgG2 agonistic monoclonal antibody. Intravenous ivuxolimab was administered to patients every 2 weeks at six dose levels: 0.01, 0.1, 0.3, 1.5, 3 and 10 mg/kg. Of the approximately 50 patients in dose escalation, about 20 had hepatocellular carcinoma, about 15 had melanoma, 9 had renal cell carcinoma and 9 had head and neck cancer. The dose-escalation cohort was around 84% male with a mean age of approximately 60 years, ranging from about 23 to 85. Patients were allowed to have had prior anti-PD-1, anti-PD-L1 or anti-CTLA-4 therapy, and approximately 40% of the dose-escalation patients had previously received checkpoint inhibitors. Partial responses were achieved by three dose-escalation patients, of whom one had hepatocellular carcinoma and two had cutaneous melanoma. Peripheral TCRbeta sequencing was intended to test whether TCR sequence diversity was altered and clonal T-cell expansion was caused by ivuxolimab. The paper reports the monotherapy dose-escalation portion (N ≈ 50 patients) of the phase I ivuxolimab trial. Broader findings and caveats from the paper: After ivuxolimab, more expanded clones were found on average in CD8+ T cells than in CD4+ T cells. At doses of 0.1 to 3.0 mg/kg, clonal expansion of both CD4+ and CD8+ T cells in blood was seen between baseline and week 6. In partial responders in the 0.1-3.0 mg/kg groups, normalized peripheral clonal expansion was found to be among the lowest, especially among CD8+ T cells. Which antigens the clonally expanded peripheral T cells were specific for was not determined. Low levels of normalized T-cell clonal expansion were also seen in some nonresponding patients.

The sequence came from an adult with an advanced solid tumor such as melanoma, head and neck, liver or kidney cancer. The material sequenced was CD4+ or CD8+ T cells sorted from blood, taken in a trial of the OX40 agonist ivuxolimab. This receptor chain uses TRBV7-2 and TRBJ1-2, with the D gene not confidently named. The DNA is TGTGCCAGCAGCTTACAGGACGGATACTATGGCTACACCTTC. This codes for CASSLQDGYYGYTF.